A single sample is the source of the 20 T cell receptor beta chains below, sequenced in a study of blood T cell repertoires in COVID-19. The table came from immunoSEQ multiplex PCR; TCRdb's copy has only in-frame clones and leaves some out. In the table there are about 69,000 clones, roughly 87% of which are singletons. Sequenced: peripheral blood. These receptor sequences come from a woman aged 45-60 years with active COVID-19.

This clone was detected a few times. The chain links TRBV6-5 to TRBJ1-2, with TRBD1 matching over 9 bases. CDR3 length: 15 amino acids. Trimming took 2 bases from V and 4 from J; bases not matched to a gene: 5. CDR1 is MNHEY, CDR2 SVGAGI, per germline. The CDR3 region is CASSYGGQGAYGYTF. The CDR3 DNA is TGTGCCAGCAGTTACGGGGGACAGGGAGCCTATGGCTACACCTTC.

This clone appeared once. The V call is TRBV28, the J call TRBJ2-7, with 9 bases fitting TRBD1. The junction had 21 bases not matched to a gene; V was cut back by 7 bases and J by 11 bases. Germline CDR1 reads MDHEN; CDR2 reads SYDVKM. The CDR3 runs 16 residues. The CDR3 DNA follows: TGTGCCAGCATTTCTAGTTCCGGGACAGGGCCCTCGATGGAGTACTTC. Its translation: CASISSSGTGPSMEYF.

This chain joins TRBV18 and TRBJ2-6, with TRBD1 matching over 9 bases. The J segment lost 3 bases and the V segment lost 2 bases, leaving 5 bases of the junction unmatched. The germline V gene has CDR1 KGHSH and CDR2 LQKENI. This CDR3 is 17 amino acids long. This CDR3 reads CASSPIQGANGANVLTF. The DNA of the CDR3 is TGTGCCAGCTCACCAATACAGGGGGCCAATGGGGCCAACGTCCTGACTTTC.

The rearrangement links TRBV18 to TRBJ2-7, with 7 bases identical to TRBD1. In germline, CDR1 is KGHSH, CDR2 LQKENI. V lost 1 base to trimming and J lost 3 bases; unmatched junction nucleotides: 12. The CDR3 spans 17 residues. CDR3 coding DNA: TGTGCCAGCTCACCACTTTCCCTCCGGGACAGATACTACGAGCAGTACTTC. Protein: CASSPLSLRDRYYEQYF.

This rearrangement joins TRBV7-2 to TRBJ2-7, with D perhaps TRBD1 (6 bases). Germline lookup yields CDR1 SGHTA and CDR2 FQGNSA. Trimming pared 5 bases from V and 3 bases from J, leaving 11 bases between. The CDR3 is made up of 13 amino acids. In DNA, the CDR3 is TGTGCCAGCAGCACGAGGGGGAGCTACGAGCAGTACTTC. It specifies CASSTRGSYEQYF.

J is TRBJ1-2 and V is TRBV27; 7 bases line up with TRBD1. V was pared by 6 bases and J by 3 bases, with 10 bases of the junction left unmatched. Germline V gene lookup returns CDR1 MNHEY and CDR2 SMNVEV (reference sequence). CDR3 size: 15 residues. This CDR3 reads CASSPDRDWDYGYTF. As DNA, the CDR3 is TGTGCCAGCAGCCCAGACAGGGATTGGGACTATGGCTACACCTTC.

This chain links TRBV7-8 with TRBJ2-3; the match to TRBD2 covers 16 bases. The CDR3 has 18 residues. Per the germline V gene, CDR1 is SGHVS and CDR2 is FQNEAQ. V lost 2 bases, J lost 2 bases, and 4 bases stayed unmatched. The CDR3 loop reads CASSLPGLAGGATDTQYF. CDR3 nucleotides: TGTGCCAGCAGCTTACCGGGACTAGCGGGAGGGGCCACAGATACGCAGTATTTT.

The chain employs TRBV6-2 or TRBV6-3 and TRBJ2-5; 9 bases line up with TRBD1. Per the germline V gene, CDR1 is MNHEY and CDR2 is SVGEGT. The CDR3 runs to 17 residues. V was pared by 2 bases and J by 2 bases, with 9 bases of the junction left unmatched. The CDR3 nucleotides read TGTGCCAGCAGTTACCCAACCGGGACAGGGAGGCAAGAGACCCAGTACTTC. Translation gives CASSYPTGTGRQETQYF.

CDR3 sequence: CASSEARGADGYTF. CDR3 DNA sequence: TGTGCCAGCAGTGAAGCACGGGGTGCCGATGGCTACACCTTC. This chain uses TRBV6-1 with TRBJ1-2; no clear D gene. Trimming shortened V by 0 bases and J by 6 bases, and 11 bases separated the two germline ends. CDR1 is MNHNS and CDR2 is SASEGT in the germline V gene. This CDR3 is 14 amino acids long.

This chain uses TRBV29-1 with TRBJ2-7; D is unclear. This CDR3 spans 11 amino acids. Per the germline V gene, CDR1 is SQVTM and CDR2 is ANQGSEA. The V end was cut by 6 bases, the J end by 3 bases, with 9 bases between. The CDR3 DNA reads TGCAGCGTCCAAGTACTCTACGAGCAGTACTTC. The encoded protein is CSVQVLYEQYF.

This clone was observed a single time. This rearrangement joins TRBV14 to TRBJ2-1, with a weak D call TRBD1 (6 bases). Germline values: CDR1 SGHDN, CDR2 FVKESK. The V end was cut by 4 bases, the J end by 8 bases, with 9 bases between. The CDR3 totals 12 residues. The CDR3 protein is CASSPRQDEQFF. CDR3 sequence (DNA): TGTGCCAGCAGCCCGAGACAGGATGAGCAGTTCTTC.

The chain uses TRBV27 and TRBJ1-2; 9 positions match TRBD1. Germline V gene sequence: CDR1 MNHEY, CDR2 SMNVEV (reference sequence). CDR3 length: 17 residues. Unmatched junction bases numbered 17, after V lost 4 bases and J lost 8 bases. The DNA of the CDR3 is TGTGCCAGCAGTTCTCCCGGGACAGGGAAACGTTACGGGGGCTACACCTTC. It codes for CASSSPGTGKRYGGYTF.

The chain carries TRBV5-6 and TRBJ1-2, with 7 bases matching TRBD1. The CDR3 totals 13 residues. The V segment lost 3 bases and the J segment 3 bases; nucleotides outside the gene matches: 2. Germline V gives CDR1 SGHDT, CDR2 YYEEEE. The CDR3 is CASSSGQHYGYTF. CDR3 DNA sequence: TGTGCCAGCAGCTCGGGACAGCACTATGGCTACACCTTC.

The chain uses TRBV19 and TRBJ2-7; 7 bases match TRBD1. The V segment lost 3 bases and the J segment 5 bases; nucleotides outside the gene matches: 7. The V gene's germline CDR1 is LNHDA and CDR2 SQIVND (reference sequence). This CDR3 comprises 14 residues. In nucleotides, the CDR3 is TGTGCCAGTAGTATCACAGGGGTACTCGACGAGCAGTACTTC. Its protein is CASSITGVLDEQYF.

The chain couples TRBV7-9 to TRBJ2-1; 14 bases agree with TRBD2. From germline, CDR1 is SEHNR and CDR2 FQNEAQ (reference sequence). CDR3 length: 16 amino acids. The trim removed 4 bases at V and 9 bases at J, leaving 8 bases unmatched. The CDR3 spells CASSSTGTSGSSEQFF. The CDR3 bases are TGTGCCAGCAGCTCCACCGGGACTAGCGGGAGTAGTGAGCAGTTCTTC. Using reference TRBV7-9 and TRBJ2-1 for the parts outside the CDR3, the full variable domain is DTGVSQNPRHKITKRGQNVTFRCDPISEHNRLYWYRQTLGQGPEFLTYFQNEAQLEKSRLLSDRFSAERPKGSFSTLEIQRTEQGDSAMYLCASSSTGTSGSSEQFFGPGTRLTVL.

The gene calls are TRBV24-1 and TRBJ2-2; 8 bases fit TRBD2. The V and J ends lost 4 bases and 5 bases, in that order; junction bases with no gene match: 8. The V gene's germline CDR1 is KGHDR and CDR2 SFDVKD. CDR3 length: 16 amino acids. The CDR3, as DNA: TGTGCCACCAGTGAAACCGGGACTAGTAGGACCGGGGAGCTGTTTTTT. Translation: CATSETGTSRTGELFF.

The CDR3 is CAWGTGTGVSGYTF. The CDR3 DNA reads as TGTGCCTGGGGTACCGGGACAGGGGTTTCTGGCTACACCTTC. V and J are TRBV30 and TRBJ1-2; 10 bases are a match to TRBD1. V shed 5 bases, J shed 7 bases, and the junction held 10 bases outside the gene matches. The CDR3 totals 14 residues. Germline V gives CDR1 GTSNPN, CDR2 SVGIG (reference sequence).

This chain connects TRBV9 to TRBJ1-4; 9 bases align to TRBD1. CDR3 length: 16 amino acids. With V trimmed by 3 bases and J by 3 bases, 6 bases remained unmatched. The germline V gene encodes CDR1 SGDLS and CDR2 YYNGEE. The CDR3 DNA follows: TGTGCCAGCAGCGCAGGGGGACAGGGCTCTAATGAAAAACTGTTTTTT. Protein sequence: CASSAGGQGSNEKLFF.

This chain links TRBV9 with TRBJ2-3; tentative D call: TRBD2 (6 bases). CDR1 and CDR2 (germline): SGDLS, YYNGEE. The CDR3 length is 16 residues. Trimming shortened V by 0 bases and J by 0 bases, and 11 bases separated the two germline ends. CDR3: CASSVEGGGSTDTQYF. As DNA, the CDR3 is TGTGCCAGCAGCGTAGAAGGCGGAGGGAGCACAGATACGCAGTATTTT.

This clone was counted only a few times. The chain carries TRBV2 and TRBJ1-6; no firm D call. V was pared by 6 bases and J by 7 bases, with 10 bases between. Germline-derived CDR1 and CDR2 are SNHLY and FYNNEI. This CDR3 spans 13 amino acids. The CDR3 DNA reads as TGTGCCAGCAGAGAGACTGGAAATTCACCCCTCCACTTT. Protein product: CASRETGNSPLHF.